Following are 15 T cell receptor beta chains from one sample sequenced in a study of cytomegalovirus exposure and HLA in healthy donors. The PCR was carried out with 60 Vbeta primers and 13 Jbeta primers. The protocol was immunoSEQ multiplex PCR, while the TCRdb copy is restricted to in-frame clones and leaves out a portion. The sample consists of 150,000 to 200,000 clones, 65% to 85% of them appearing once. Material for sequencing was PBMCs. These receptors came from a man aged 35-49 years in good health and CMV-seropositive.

The chain's CDR3 is CASSPRQGSSYEQYF. DNA of the CDR3: TGTGCCAGCAGCCCAAGACAGGGTAGCTCCTACGAGCAGTACTTC. This rearrangement joins TRBV11-2 to TRBJ2-7; TRBD1 agrees at 7 bases. The CDR3 has 15 amino acids. Germline V lookup: CDR1 SGHAT, CDR2 FQNNGV. The junction had 7 bases not matched to a gene; V was cut back by 5 bases and J by 0 bases.

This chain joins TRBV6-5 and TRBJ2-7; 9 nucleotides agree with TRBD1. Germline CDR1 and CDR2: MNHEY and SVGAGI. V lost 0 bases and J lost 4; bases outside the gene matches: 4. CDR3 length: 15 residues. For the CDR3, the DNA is TGTGCCAGCAGTTACTCCGGGACAGGGTTGTACGAGCAGTACTTC. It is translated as CASSYSGTGLYEQYF.

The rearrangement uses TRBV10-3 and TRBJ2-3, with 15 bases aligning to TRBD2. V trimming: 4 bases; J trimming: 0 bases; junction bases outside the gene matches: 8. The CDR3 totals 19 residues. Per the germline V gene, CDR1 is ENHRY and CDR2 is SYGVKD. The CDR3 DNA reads TGTGCCATCAGTGTTTCTCTGGGACTAGCGGGGGGAAGCACAGATACGCAGTATTTT. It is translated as CAISVSLGLAGGSTDTQYF.

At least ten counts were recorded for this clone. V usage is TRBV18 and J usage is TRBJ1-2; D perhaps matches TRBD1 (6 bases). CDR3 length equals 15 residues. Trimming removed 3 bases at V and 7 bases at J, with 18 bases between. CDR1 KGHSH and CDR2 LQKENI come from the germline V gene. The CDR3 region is CASSPGASKTGGYTF. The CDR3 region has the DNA TGTGCCAGCTCACCGGGGGCCTCTAAAACGGGTGGCTACACCTTC.

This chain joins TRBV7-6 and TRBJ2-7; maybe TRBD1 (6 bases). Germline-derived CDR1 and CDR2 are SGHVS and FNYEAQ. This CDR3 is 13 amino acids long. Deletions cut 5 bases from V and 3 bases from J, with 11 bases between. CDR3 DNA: TGTGCCAGCAGCCAGAGGGGGAACTACGAGCAGTACTTC. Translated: CASSQRGNYEQYF.

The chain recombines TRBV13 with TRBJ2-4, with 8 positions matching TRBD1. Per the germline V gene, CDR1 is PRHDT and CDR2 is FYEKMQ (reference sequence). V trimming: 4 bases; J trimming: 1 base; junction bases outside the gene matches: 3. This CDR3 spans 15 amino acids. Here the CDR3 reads CASSSGGQAKNIQYF. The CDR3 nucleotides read TGTGCCAGCAGCTCAGGGGGCCAGGCCAAAAACATTCAGTACTTC.

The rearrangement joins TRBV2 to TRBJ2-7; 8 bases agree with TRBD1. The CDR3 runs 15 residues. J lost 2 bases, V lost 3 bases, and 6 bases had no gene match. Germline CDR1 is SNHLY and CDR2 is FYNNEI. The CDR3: CASSESGGLPYEQYF. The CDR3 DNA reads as TGTGCCAGCAGTGAGTCAGGGGGCCTACCCTACGAGCAGTACTTC.

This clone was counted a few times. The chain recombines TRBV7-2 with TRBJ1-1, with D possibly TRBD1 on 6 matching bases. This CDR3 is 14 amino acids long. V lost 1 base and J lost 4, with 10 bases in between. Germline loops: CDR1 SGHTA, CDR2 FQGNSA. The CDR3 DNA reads TGTGCCAGCAGCTTAGACAGGGTGAGCACTGAAGCTTTCTTT. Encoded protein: CASSLDRVSTEAFF.

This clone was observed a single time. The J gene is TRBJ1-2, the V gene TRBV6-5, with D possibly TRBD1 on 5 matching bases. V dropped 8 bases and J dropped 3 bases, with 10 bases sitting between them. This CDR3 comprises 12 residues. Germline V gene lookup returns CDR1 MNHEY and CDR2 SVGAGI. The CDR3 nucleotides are TGTGCCAGCGGTCTAGGGGACTATGGCTACACCTTC. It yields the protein CASGLGDYGYTF.

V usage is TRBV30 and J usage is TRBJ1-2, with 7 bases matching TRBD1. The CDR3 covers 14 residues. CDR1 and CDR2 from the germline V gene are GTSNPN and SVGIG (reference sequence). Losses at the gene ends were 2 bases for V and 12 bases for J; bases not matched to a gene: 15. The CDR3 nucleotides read TGTGCCTGGAGTACACGAGGCAGGGGGGCGGTAGACACCTTC. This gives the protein CAWSTRGRGAVDTF. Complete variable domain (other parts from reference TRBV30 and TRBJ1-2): SQTIHQWPATLVQPVGSPLSLECTVEGTSNPNLYWYRQAAGRGLQLLFYSVGIGQISSEVPQNLSASRPQDRQFILSSKKLLLSDSGFYLCAWSTRGRGAVDTFGSGTRLTVV.

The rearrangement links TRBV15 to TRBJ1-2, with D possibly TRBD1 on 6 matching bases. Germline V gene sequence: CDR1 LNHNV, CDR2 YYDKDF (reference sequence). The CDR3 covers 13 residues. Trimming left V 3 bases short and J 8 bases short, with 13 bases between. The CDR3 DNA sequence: TGTGCCACCAGCAGGACCGACAGGCCAGGCTACACCTTC. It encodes CATSRTDRPGYTF.

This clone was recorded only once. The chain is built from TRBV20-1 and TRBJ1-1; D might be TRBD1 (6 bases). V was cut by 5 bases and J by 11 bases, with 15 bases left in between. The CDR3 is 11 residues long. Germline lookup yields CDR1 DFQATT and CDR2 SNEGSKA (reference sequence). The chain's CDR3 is CSALRDQGAFF. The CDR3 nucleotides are TGCAGTGCTCTCCGGGATCAGGGGGCTTTCTTT.

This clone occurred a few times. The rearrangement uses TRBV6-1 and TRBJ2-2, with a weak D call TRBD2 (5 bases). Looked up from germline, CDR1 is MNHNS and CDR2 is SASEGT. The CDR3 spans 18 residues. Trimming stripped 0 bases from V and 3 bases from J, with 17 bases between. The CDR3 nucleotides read TGTGCCAGCAGTGAAGCGCTTCTGGCAGGACTTGACACCGGGGAGCTGTTTTTT. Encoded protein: CASSEALLAGLDTGELFF.

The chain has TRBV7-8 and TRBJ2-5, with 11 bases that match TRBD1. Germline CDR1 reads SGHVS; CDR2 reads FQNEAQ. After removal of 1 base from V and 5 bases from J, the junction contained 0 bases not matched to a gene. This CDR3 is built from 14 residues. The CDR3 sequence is CASSLGDRGETQYF. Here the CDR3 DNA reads TGTGCCAGCAGCTTAGGGGACAGGGGGGAGACCCAGTACTTC.

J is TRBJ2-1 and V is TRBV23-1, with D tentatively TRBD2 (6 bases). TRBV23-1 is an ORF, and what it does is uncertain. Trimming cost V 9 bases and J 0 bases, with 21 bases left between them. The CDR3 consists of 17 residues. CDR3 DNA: TGCGCCAGGGAGGGCCTTAAAACAGAGAGCTCCTACAATGAGCAGTTCTTC. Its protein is CAREGLKTESSYNEQFF.